This paragraph reports one T cell receptor (beta chain). Its specificity is unknown. The source of the sample is a study of T-cell reconstitution after alpha-beta-depleted transplantation in children. Study-wide findings and caveats: Roughly two months post-transplant, alpha-beta T cells reportedly originated from several hundred graft clones that had expanded. At day 60, the high TCRbeta diversity found in some patients originated from recipient T cells and thymic progenitors that had survived. From newly produced T cells came most of the T-cell counts and diversity one year after transplant.

Trimming cost V 4 bases and J 4 bases, with 18 bases left between them. The germline V gene has CDR1 SNHLY and CDR2 FYNNEI. There are 16 residues in the CDR3. Preparing the TCRbeta library involved the use of unique molecular identifiers. In TCRdb, the PCR reads were re-called with MiXCR into one record per CDR3 protein. The table lists 300,000 to 400,000 distinct CDR3 sequences, about 16% of them singletons. The receptor comes from a male patient aged 2 to 10 who had a stem cell transplant for acute lymphoblastic leukemia, so the T cells may come from the graft donor. J is TRBJ2-3 and V is TRBV2; a weak D match, TRBD1 (6 bases). The specimen was PBMCs, mostly from graft donor cells, collected 360 days after TCRalphabeta/CD19-depleted stem cell transplant. Written as DNA, the CDR3 is TGTGCCAGCAGTGGGATGGGACATATTGTCGCAGATACGCAGTATTTT. This translates into CASSGMGHIVADTQYF.